This record covers a single T cell receptor beta chain. Its target is not known. This sample is part of a study of T cell responses to AZD1222 COVID-19 vaccine. Whole-study findings and limits: All repertoire sampling was performed exclusively after the peak T cell response. Among spike-specific TCRs, nearly half reportedly target unmutated variant regions. Spike-specific TCR depth and breadth grew after two AZD1222 doses.

Germline CDR1 and CDR2: MDHEN and SYDVKM. The CDR3 length is 16 residues. Trimming shortened V by 7 bases and J by 7 bases, and 23 bases separated the two germline ends. This table comes from immunoSEQ multiplex PCR, and its TCRdb copy is limited to in-frame clones, with some not included. The sample carries about 190,000 clones, around 93% recorded once. The sequencing used peripheral blood, collected on day 0 of AZD1222 vaccination. This sequence originates from an adult in good health. V gene TRBV28 combines with J gene TRBJ2-1; D possibly uses TRBD1 or TRBD2 (6 bases each). This CDR3 reads CASTSRRGLPGNEQFF. Written as DNA, the CDR3 is TGTGCCAGCACATCGAGACGGGGGCTCCCGGGAAATGAGCAGTTCTTC.